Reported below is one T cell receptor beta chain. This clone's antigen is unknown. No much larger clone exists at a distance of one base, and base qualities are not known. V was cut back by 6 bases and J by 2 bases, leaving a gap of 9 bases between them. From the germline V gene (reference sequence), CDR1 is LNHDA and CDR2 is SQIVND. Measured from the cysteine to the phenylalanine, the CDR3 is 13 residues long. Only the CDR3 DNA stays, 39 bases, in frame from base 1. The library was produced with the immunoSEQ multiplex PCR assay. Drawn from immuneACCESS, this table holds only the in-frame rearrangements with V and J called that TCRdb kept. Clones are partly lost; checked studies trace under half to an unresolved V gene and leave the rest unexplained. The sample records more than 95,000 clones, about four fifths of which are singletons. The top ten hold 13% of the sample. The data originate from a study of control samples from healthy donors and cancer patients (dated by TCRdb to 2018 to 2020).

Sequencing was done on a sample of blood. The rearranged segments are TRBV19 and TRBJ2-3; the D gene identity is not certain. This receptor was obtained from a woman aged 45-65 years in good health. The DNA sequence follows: TGTGCCAGTAGGACTCGCCCCACAGATACGCAGTATTTT. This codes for CASRTRPTDTQYF.